The table lists the clone carrying this T cell receptor beta chain with a count of one. The antigen remains undetermined. The CDR3 length is 14 residues. Trimming took 7 bases from V and 0 from J, leaving 13 bases between them. Germline V gene data show CDR1 as MDHEN and CDR2 as SYDVKM. This sample is drawn from a study of graft-versus-host responses after intestinal transplantation. Study summary: Isolated intestinal, liver-intestinal, or multivisceral transplants were what recipients had.

TCRdb keeps only in-frame clones here, not all; method: immunoSEQ multiplex PCR. The sample has tens of thousands of clones, 92% seen once. Overall study results and limits: When patients had graft-donor T cell macrochimerism, their allografts held high graft-versus-host to host-versus-graft clonal ratios. GvH clones surfaced in recipient marrow, some emerging earlier in ileum or blood.

This receptor was identified in a human donor who was the organ donor for an intestinal transplant. The chain links TRBV28 to TRBJ2-7; either TRBD1 or TRBD2 may fit D (5 bases each). The sequencing used unstimulated CD4+ T cells sorted from spleen or lymph node cells, collected before transplant. In DNA form, the CDR3 reads TGTGCCAGCATTAACCGGGACGGCTCCTACGAGCAGTACTTC. It specifies CASINRDGSYEQYF. Supplemented by reference TRBV28 and TRBJ2-7, the full variable domain reads DVKVTQSSRYLVKRTGEKVFLECVQDMDHENMFWYRQDPGLGLRLIYFSYDVKMKEKGDIPEGYSVSREKKERFSLILESASTNQTSMYLCASINRDGSYEQYFGPGTRLTVT.